The clone carrying this T cell receptor beta chain was detected only once. Its antigen is unidentified. The data were produced by immunoSEQ multiplex PCR, yet TCRdb's version contains in-frame clones alone and is incomplete. The sample lists about 23,000 clones; 80% to 85% were seen once. This entry comes from a study of PD-1 blockade in classical Hodgkin lymphoma. All the patients suffered relapse after autologous stem cell transplantation, and brentuximab vedotin exposure differed. Researchers used magnetic negative selection to pull out pure CD4+ T cells from thawed PBMCs. Trimming shortened V by 0 bases and J by 1 base, and 6 bases separated the two germline ends. Germline CDR1 SGDLS, CDR2 YYNGEE. The CDR3 totals 14 residues. Study-wide findings and caveats: Reports indicated that newly diagnosed patients had lower baseline TCR diversity than healthy donors did. For complete responders, baseline diversity was comparable to that of newly diagnosed patients. Repertoires differed for reasons still undefined, possibly disease activity or prior therapy. Significant TCR diversity gains by C4D1 occurred in CD4+ but not CD8+ cells.

The genes are TRBV9 and TRBJ2-3; D remains ambiguous. The input for sequencing was CD4+ T cells from blood, taken at baseline. This clonotype was sampled from a human donor with classical Hodgkin lymphoma. The DNA for the CDR3 is TGTGCCAGCAGCGTAGACGCAGGCACAGATACGCAGTATTTT. It yields the protein CASSVDAGTDTQYF.